This T cell receptor beta chain stems from a study of T cell repertoires in cytomegalovirus infection. At the level of the study: Indicated by public TCR beta signatures were CMV infection and matching HLA type. Findings and limits, study-wide: Cumulated frequencies of public TCR beta families served to identify carriers of CMV plus the relevant HLA. The ex vivo response was dominated by HLA-C-restricted CMV-specific TCR beta clonotypes.

TCRdb re-analysed the reads in MiXCR, keeping a single row per CDR3 protein. In the table there are about 770,000 distinct CDR3 sequences, under 35% of which are singletons. This CDR3 contains 15 residues. The V end was cut by 5 bases, the J end by 2 bases, with 15 bases between. Germline V lookup: CDR1 SGHVS, CDR2 FQNEAQ. This clonotype was counted between two and nine times. Its antigen remains unknown. The clonotype was recovered from a human donor in good health (CMV status not recorded). Some clones in this sample may be carry-over from other donors' samples. The sample here was cultured CD8+ T cells from PBMCs, taken from culture after CMV antigen stimulation. The chain links TRBV7-8 to TRBJ2-5, with D perhaps TRBD2 (6 bases). The chain's CDR3 is CASSQGWGEQETQYF. CDR3 sequence (DNA): TGTGCCAGCAGCCAGGGATGGGGGGAACAAGAGACCCAGTACTTC.